This T cell receptor (beta chain) was obtained from a study of control samples from healthy donors and cancer patients. CDR3 length: 13 amino acids. Germline lookup yields CDR1 SNHLY and CDR2 FYNNEI. V dropped 5 bases and J dropped 6 bases, with 13 bases sitting between them. This table comes from immunoSEQ multiplex PCR, and its TCRdb copy is limited to in-frame clones, with some not included. There are some 140,000 clones in the sample; 80% to 95% occur only once, and approximately 11% lies in the top ten. The specimen was blood. The origin of this receptor is a young man in good health. The rearrangement links TRBV2 to TRBJ1-1, with D hard to call. CDR3 loop: CASSRATMAEAFF. CDR3 sequence (DNA): TGTGCCAGCAGTAGGGCGACTATGGCTGAAGCTTTCTTT.